The 16 T cell receptor beta chains presented below share a single source sample, sequenced in a study of blood T cell repertoires in COVID-19. Clones were read by immunoSEQ multiplex PCR, and TCRdb kept only the in-frame ones, dropping some. Seen here are under 300,000 clones, approximately 85% observed once, and the top ten hold 9.5% to 12%. The source material was peripheral blood. These receptors were taken from a woman aged 65 to 85 with acute or convalescent COVID-19.

For this clone: The identical CDR3 is also encoded by other nucleotide sequences in the sample. The chain uses TRBV6-4 and TRBJ1-1, with TRBD1 matching over 8 bases. V gave up 3 bases and J gave up 5 bases; unmatched junction bases: 2. Germline V gene data show CDR1 as MRHNA and CDR2 as SNTAGT. The CDR3 has 13 residues. DNA of the CDR3: TGTGCCAGCAGTGAACAGGGGGGGACTGAAGCTTTCTTT. Translation: CASSEQGGTEAFF.

This rearrangement joins TRBV6-5 to TRBJ1-2; D is uncertain. The CDR3 consists of 11 residues. V gave up 4 bases and J gave up 6 bases, with 6 bases separating them. Germline loops: CDR1 MNHEY, CDR2 SVGAGI. The CDR3 loop is CASSSPNGYTF. DNA for the CDR3: TGTGCCAGCAGTTCCCCAAATGGCTACACCTTC.

Details on this clone: A junction boundary mismatches the germline segment, possibly from a read error. The chain recombines TRBV7-9 with TRBJ2-7; a weak D match, TRBD1 (5 bases). The CDR3 runs to 14 residues. Per the germline V gene, CDR1 is SEHNR and CDR2 is FQNEAQ (reference sequence). CDR3 nucleotide sequence: TGTGCCAGCAGCTTACAGGGCCCCTCCCACGAGCAGTACTTC. It translates to CASSLQGPSHEQYF.

This clone was counted a single time. The rearrangement uses TRBV6-5 and TRBJ1-1; maybe TRBD1 (5 bases). V dropped 6 bases and J dropped 1 base, with 9 bases sitting between them. CDR3 length equals 13 residues. Per germline, CDR1 MNHEY and CDR2 SVGAGI. In nucleotides, the CDR3 is TGTGCCAGCAGACCCCAGGGGAACACTGAAGCTTTCTTT. This gives the protein CASRPQGNTEAFF.

V and J are TRBV2 and TRBJ1-2; 10 bases line up with TRBD1. The germline gives CDR1 SNHLY, CDR2 FYNNEI. V trimming: 6 bases; J trimming: 7 bases; junction bases outside the gene matches: 11. The CDR3 has 15 amino acids. This CDR3 reads CASSPQGQGLFGYTF. The CDR3 region has the DNA TGTGCCAGCAGCCCCCAGGGACAGGGGTTATTTGGCTACACCTTC. The whole variable domain, filled in from reference TRBV2 and TRBJ1-2, reads EPEVTQTPSHQVTQMGQEVILRCVPISNHLYFYWYRQILGQKVEFLVSFYNNEISEKSEIFDDQFSVERPDGSNFTLKIRSTKLEDSAMYFCASSPQGQGLFGYTFGSGTRLTVV.

The rearrangement links TRBV14 to TRBJ2-1, with D perhaps matching TRBD1 (7 bases). The V end lost 4 bases, the J end lost 3 bases, and 13 bases lay between the germline ends. The germline V gene encodes CDR1 SGHDN and CDR2 FVKESK. CDR3 length: 15 residues. The CDR3 loop reads CASSPRQGGYNEQFF. CDR3 nucleotides: TGTGCCAGCAGCCCCCGACAGGGAGGCTACAATGAGCAGTTCTTC. The full variable domain, completed using reference TRBV14 and TRBJ2-1, is EAGVTQFPSHSVIEKGQTVTLRCDPISGHDNLYWYRRVMGKEIKFLLHFVKESKQDESGMPNNRFLAERTGGTYSTLKVQPAELEDSGVYFCASSPRQGGYNEQFFGPGTRLTVL.

J is TRBJ2-1 and V is TRBV5-6, with unresolved D. Germline V lookup: CDR1 SGHDT, CDR2 YYEEEE. Trimming shortened V by 9 bases and J by 2 bases, and 18 bases separated the two germline ends. The CDR3 totals 15 residues. The chain's CDR3 is CATSTSDWAYNEQFF. In DNA form, the CDR3 reads TGTGCCACGTCAACCTCAGACTGGGCCTACAATGAGCAGTTCTTC. Supplemented by reference TRBV5-6 and TRBJ2-1, the full variable domain reads DAGVTQSPTHLIKTRGQQVTLRCSPKSGHDTVSWYQQALGQGPQFIFQYYEEEERQRGNFPDRFSGHQFPNYSSELNVNALLLGDSALYLCATSTSDWAYNEQFFGPGTRLTVL.

The rearrangement uses TRBV7-8 and TRBJ2-7; TRBD2 is a possible D gene (7 bases). Trimming took 1 base from V and 2 from J, leaving 12 bases between them. Germline lookup yields CDR1 SGHVS and CDR2 FQNEAQ. The CDR3 totals 15 residues. CDR3 sequence reads: CASSLGGGGTYEQYF. The CDR3 bases are TGTGCCAGCAGCTTAGGAGGGGGGGGTACCTACGAGCAGTACTTC. Combining the CDR3 with reference TRBV7-8 and TRBJ2-7 gives the whole variable domain GAGVSQSPRYKVAKRGQDVALRCDPISGHVSLFWYQQALGQGPEFLTYFQNEAQLDKSGLPSDRFFAERPEGSVSTLKIQRTQQEDSAVYLCASSLGGGGTYEQYFGPGTRLTVT.

The V call is TRBV6-2 or TRBV6-3, the J call TRBJ1-2; 8 bases agree with TRBD1. This CDR3 spans 15 amino acids. V lost 4 bases, J lost 1 base, and 5 bases stayed unmatched. Germline V lookup: CDR1 MNHEY, CDR2 SVGEGT. In DNA, the CDR3 is TGTGCCAGCAGTTTCGACAGGGGTAATAACTATGGCTACACCTTC. Its translation: CASSFDRGNNYGYTF.

This chain links TRBV6-5 with TRBJ1-5, with no clear D. The V and J ends lost 8 bases and 5 bases respectively, with 19 bases between them. This CDR3 spans 15 amino acids. Germline V gene sequence: CDR1 MNHEY, CDR2 SVGAGI. In nucleotides, the CDR3 is TGTGCCAGCCAGAAGGGTCCGCTGAGGGATCAGCCCCAGCATTTT. It specifies CASQKGPLRDQPQHF.

This clone was recorded many times. The V call is TRBV29-1, the J call TRBJ1-2; D is undetermined. Germline V gene lookup returns CDR1 SQVTM and CDR2 ANQGSEA. V was clipped by 7 bases and J by 1 base, with 13 bases between them. The CDR3 totals 13 residues. The CDR3, as DNA: TGCAGCGGCGGCGAGAGCTTTAACTATGGCTACACCTTC. Amino acids: CSGGESFNYGYTF.

Concerning this clone itself: Other DNA sequences of this sample code for an identical CDR3. The chain recombines TRBV5-1 with TRBJ2-7; 8 nucleotides agree with TRBD1. This CDR3 comprises 14 residues. The V and J ends lost 2 bases and 5 bases, in that order; junction bases with no gene match: 6. Looked up from germline, CDR1 is SGHRS and CDR2 is YFSETQ. In DNA form, the CDR3 reads TGCGCCAGCAGCTTAGGACAGGGTAGCGACGAGCAGTACTTC. As protein: CASSLGQGSDEQYF.

As regards this clone: Other DNA sequences in this sample translate to the same CDR3. V usage is TRBV19 and J usage is TRBJ1-2; D is undetermined. Germline V gives CDR1 LNHDA, CDR2 SQIVND (reference sequence). V lost 5 bases to trimming and J lost 0 bases, with 4 bases between them. This CDR3 comprises 12 residues. Written as DNA, the CDR3 is TGTGCCAGTAGTCGGGCTAACTATGGCTACACCTTC. It is translated as CASSRANYGYTF.

CDR3 DNA sequence: TGCGCCAGCAGCCAAGAACCGGCCTATAATTCACCCCTCCACTTT. Amino acid sequence: CASSQEPAYNSPLHF. V gene TRBV4-1 combines with J gene TRBJ1-6; D remains unclear. The V gene lost 0 bases and the J gene lost 2 bases, with 5 bases spanning the gap. The germline V gene encodes CDR1 MGHRA and CDR2 YSYEKL. CDR3 size: 15 residues.

This clone showed up just once. The CDR3 reads CSAHQGVEQYF. In DNA form, the CDR3 reads TGCAGTGCCCACCAGGGGGTCGAGCAGTACTTC. The chain links TRBV20-1 to TRBJ2-7; 7 positions agree with TRBD1. The germline CDR1 and CDR2 sequences are DFQATT and SNEGSKA (reference sequence). The CDR3 runs to 11 residues. With 6 bases clipped from V and 6 bases from J, the junction kept 5 bases outside the gene matches.

The CDR3, as DNA: TGTGCCAGCAGCTTATCCACCGGGGTTAGCACAGATACGCAGTATTTT. Translating it yields CASSLSTGVSTDTQYF. V and J are TRBV7-9 and TRBJ2-3; a possible D gene is TRBD2 (5 bases). CDR1 and CDR2 from the germline V gene are SEHNR and FQNEAQ (reference sequence). The CDR3 runs 16 residues. Trimming left V 2 bases short and J 0 bases short, with 12 bases between.